The 22 T cell receptor beta chains below come from one sample, sequenced in a study of T cell responses to AZD1222 COVID-19 vaccine. Sequenced by immunoSEQ multiplex PCR; TCRdb stores in-frame clones only, minus some. Here the sample spans around 110,000 clones, approximately 90% being singletons. The source was peripheral blood, collected on day 0 of AZD1222 vaccination. The origin of the receptors is an adult in good health.

V gene TRBV7-9 combines with J gene TRBJ2-1; 9 bases agree with TRBD2. Looked up from germline, CDR1 is SEHNR and CDR2 is FQNEAQ (reference sequence). The length of the CDR3 is 15 residues. V dropped 3 bases and J dropped 4; count of bases not matched to a gene: 4. The CDR3 sequence: CASSFRTSVYNEQFF. The CDR3 DNA follows: TGTGCCAGCAGCTTTAGGACTAGCGTTTACAATGAGCAGTTCTTC.

Here the CDR3 reads CASSPSPTGRNTIYF. The CDR3 DNA is TGTGCCAGCAGTCCGTCACCGACAGGGCGGAACACCATATATTTT. This chain connects TRBV27 to TRBJ1-3; 7 bases are a match to TRBD1. This CDR3 is built from 15 residues. V dropped 5 bases and J dropped 7; count of bases not matched to a gene: 11. The germline CDR1 and CDR2 sequences are MNHEY and SMNVEV (reference sequence).

In nucleotides, the CDR3 is TGTGCCAGCAGCGTAGAGGAACAGAGCTCCTACGAGCAGTACTTC. Translation gives CASSVEEQSSYEQYF. J is TRBJ2-7 and V is TRBV9; D unresolved. In germline, CDR1 is SGDLS, CDR2 YYNGEE. The length of the CDR3 is 15 residues. Trimming took off 0 bases at V and 0 bases at J, with 10 bases between the two ends.

This rearrangement joins TRBV4-1 to TRBJ1-4; TRBD1 might be the D (5 bases). The CDR3 spans 16 residues. Germline-derived CDR1 and CDR2 are MGHRA and YSYEKL. Deletions cut 7 bases from V and 8 bases from J, with 23 bases between. For the CDR3, the DNA is TGCGCCAGCACCTTCTCGACGGGGCAGGGTCGCGAAAAACTGTTTTTT. Protein sequence: CASTFSTGQGREKLFF.

The J gene is TRBJ2-7, the V gene TRBV5-1; TRBD1 matches 8 bases. CDR1 is SGHRS, CDR2 YFSETQ, per germline. The CDR3 sequence is 14 residues long. V was clipped by 0 bases and J by 2 bases; unmatched bases: 1. CDR3 sequence reads: CASSLAGQAYEQYF. DNA of the CDR3: TGCGCCAGCAGCTTGGCGGGACAGGCCTACGAGCAGTACTTC.

Written as DNA, the CDR3 is TGTGCCAGCAGTTATAACTTCCCCTACGAGCAGTACTTC. It is translated as CASSYNFPYEQYF. V usage is TRBV6-2 or TRBV6-3 and J usage is TRBJ2-7; no reliable D call. The CDR3 runs 13 residues. Germline CDR1 and CDR2: MNHEY and SVGEGT. The V gene lost 3 bases and the J gene lost 2 bases, with 8 bases spanning the gap.

The chain combines TRBV5-1 with TRBJ1-4; D not resolved. This CDR3 comprises 18 residues. Germline values: CDR1 SGHRS, CDR2 YFSETQ. V lost 0 bases and J 3 bases, leaving 18 bases between the germline ends. The CDR3 coding sequence is TGCGCCAGCAGCTTGGATCATGGGAGGTGGGCGGCTAATGAAAAACTGTTTTTT. It encodes CASSLDHGRWAANEKLFF.

The V and J genes are TRBV28 and TRBJ1-2; 9 nucleotides match TRBD1. CDR1 and CDR2 from the germline V gene are MDHEN and SYDVKM. This CDR3 has 14 amino acids. Germline trimming cut 10 bases from V and 5 bases from J; bases unmatched to any gene: 11. CDR3 sequence reads: CAIFLNRGRYGYTF. The CDR3 region has the DNA TGTGCCATCTTTTTGAACAGGGGGCGTTATGGCTACACCTTC.

The J gene is TRBJ1-2, the V gene TRBV10-3, with a tentative D call TRBD1 (5 bases). V lost 0 bases and J lost 4, with 18 bases in between. Germline CDR1 and CDR2: ENHRY and SYGVKD. The CDR3 has 17 amino acids. The CDR3 spells CAISESTHQGAGYGYTF. The CDR3 DNA reads TGTGCCATCAGTGAGTCGACACACCAAGGGGCAGGCTATGGCTACACCTTC.

This clone is a singleton in its sample. The rearrangement uses TRBV6-5 and TRBJ2-7; 7 bases fit TRBD2. There are 13 residues in the CDR3. The V gene end was trimmed by 10 bases and the J gene end by 6 bases; junction bases not matched to a gene: 12. From germline, CDR1 is MNHEY and CDR2 SVGAGI. The CDR3 sequence: CATSREGGGEQYF. In DNA form, the CDR3 reads TGTGCCACCTCAAGGGAGGGCGGGGGCGAGCAGTACTTC.

This chain links TRBV4-3 with TRBJ2-1; D ambiguous. Per the germline V gene, CDR1 is LGHNA and CDR2 is YSLEER. Trimming left V 0 bases short and J 0 bases short, with 15 bases between. This CDR3 contains 18 residues. The CDR3 is CASSQDSIGFNSYNEQFF. The DNA of the CDR3 is TGCGCCAGCAGCCAAGATTCTATCGGCTTTAACTCCTACAATGAGCAGTTCTTC.

J is TRBJ2-1 and V is TRBV28; 7 nucleotides match TRBD2. The CDR3 contains 15 residues. The germline V gene encodes CDR1 MDHEN and CDR2 SYDVKM. V lost 7 bases, J lost 6 bases, and 12 bases stayed unmatched. CDR3 sequence (DNA): TGTGCCAGCACAATATATAGCGGGCGACCCAATGAGCAGTTCTTC. Protein product: CASTIYSGRPNEQFF. The whole variable domain, remainder taken from reference TRBV28 and TRBJ2-1, is DVKVTQSSRYLVKRTGEKVFLECVQDMDHENMFWYRQDPGLGLRLIYFSYDVKMKEKGDIPEGYSVSREKKERFSLILESASTNQTSMYLCASTIYSGRPNEQFFGPGTRLTVL.

V and J are TRBV6-5 and TRBJ1-2; D gene uncertain. CDR1 MNHEY and CDR2 SVGAGI come from the germline V gene. V was shortened by 0 bases and J by 4 bases, with 12 bases between the two germline ends. The CDR3 extends over 15 amino acids. This CDR3 is CASSYSLAGLYGYTF. The DNA of the CDR3 is TGTGCCAGCAGTTACTCGCTGGCAGGCCTCTATGGCTACACCTTC.

The chain combines TRBV28 with TRBJ2-5; D is possibly TRBD1 (6 bases). The germline gives CDR1 MDHEN, CDR2 SYDVKM. CDR3 length: 15 residues. Trimming left V 5 bases short and J 2 bases short, with 15 bases between. Written as DNA, the CDR3 is TGTGCCAGCAGTCGTCCTGGGACACTGCAAGAGACCCAGTACTTC. This gives the protein CASSRPGTLQETQYF. The full variable domain, its missing parts supplied by reference TRBV28 and TRBJ2-5, is DVKVTQSSRYLVKRTGEKVFLECVQDMDHENMFWYRQDPGLGLRLIYFSYDVKMKEKGDIPEGYSVSREKKERFSLILESASTNQTSMYLCASSRPGTLQETQYFGPGTRLLVL.

The V call is TRBV10-3, the J call TRBJ1-2; 8 bases agree with TRBD1. With V trimmed by 0 bases and J by 2 bases, 8 bases remained unmatched. The CDR3 extends over 17 amino acids. Per germline, CDR1 ENHRY and CDR2 SYGVKD. The DNA for the CDR3 is TGTGCCATCAGTGAGTCGGGGACAGGCGGATTAAACTATGGCTACACCTTC. Translation: CAISESGTGGLNYGYTF.

Only a few counts were recorded for this clone. The chain recombines TRBV29-1 with TRBJ1-1; D ambiguous. Looked up from germline, CDR1 is SQVTM and CDR2 is ANQGSEA. This CDR3 is built from 13 residues. The V end lost 4 bases, the J end lost 1 base, and 10 bases lay between the germline ends. The CDR3: CSVVIHSNTEAFF. CDR3 DNA: TGCAGCGTTGTTATTCACTCGAACACTGAAGCTTTCTTT.

The V and J genes are TRBV19 and TRBJ2-7, with no clear D. CDR3 length equals 14 residues. The germline CDR1 and CDR2 sequences are LNHDA and SQIVND (reference sequence). V was pared by 3 bases and J by 1 base, with 10 bases between. The CDR3 protein is CASSIVGNSYEQYF. As DNA, the CDR3 is TGTGCCAGTAGTATTGTGGGGAATTCCTACGAGCAGTACTTC.

This chain joins TRBV7-9 and TRBJ1-3; the D is unclear. The CDR3 covers 18 residues. CDR1 and CDR2 from the germline V gene are SEHNR and FQNEAQ (reference sequence). The germline V and J ends were trimmed by 5 bases and 4 bases, with 24 bases remaining between them. The DNA of the CDR3 is TGTGCCAGCAGCACACCCCGGACCCGGGGTACGAGGGGAAACACCATATATTTT. Encoded protein: CASSTPRTRGTRGNTIYF.

The rearrangement links TRBV25-1 to TRBJ2-5; D is perhaps TRBD1 or TRBD2 (5 bases each). Trimming shortened V by 6 bases and J by 8 bases, and 19 bases separated the two germline ends. This CDR3 region has 14 residues. CDR1 and CDR2 from the germline V gene are MGHDK and SYGVNS. The CDR3 region is CASSAPGQSGTQYF. Here the CDR3 DNA reads TGTGCCAGCAGCGCCCCGGGGCAGAGCGGTACCCAGTACTTC.

This clone was detected only a few times. The chain recombines TRBV27 with TRBJ2-7; D remains ambiguous. V was pared by 5 bases and J by 3 bases, with 17 bases between. The CDR3 has 15 residues. Germline CDR1 and CDR2: MNHEY and SMNVEV (reference sequence). CDR3 sequence reads: CASSSLVVPNYEQYF. The CDR3 nucleotides are TGTGCCAGCAGTAGCCTAGTTGTGCCCAACTACGAGCAGTACTTC.

The genes are TRBV27 and TRBJ2-5; no reliable D call. Trimming shortened V by 0 bases and J by 5 bases, and 10 bases separated the two germline ends. Per the germline V gene, CDR1 is MNHEY and CDR2 is SMNVEV (reference sequence). This CDR3 comprises 14 residues. Here the CDR3 reads CASSLSARAETQYF. DNA for the CDR3: TGTGCCAGCAGTTTATCGGCCCGGGCGGAGACCCAGTACTTC.

This sequence joins TRBV6-1 and TRBJ1-6, with 7 bases identical to TRBD1. Germline V gene lookup returns CDR1 MNHNS and CDR2 SASEGT. The trim removed 2 bases at V and 8 bases at J, leaving 6 bases unmatched. The CDR3 runs to 15 residues. CDR3 residues: CASSEYITGDSPLHF. The DNA of the CDR3 is TGTGCCAGCAGTGAATACATAACAGGGGATTCACCCCTCCACTTT.